This T cell receptor beta chain derives from a study of T cell repertoires in cytomegalovirus infection. Study overall: From public TCR beta signatures came an indication of both CMV infection and matching HLA type.

Details on this clonotype: Its antigen remains unknown.

General study points: Public TCR beta family frequency separated CMV-and-HLA carriers, including in an independent cohort.

CDR1 is SGHNT, CDR2 YYREEE, per germline (reference sequence). The CDR3 has 15 residues. Germline trimming cut 2 bases from V and 4 bases from J; bases unmatched to any gene: 8. TCRdb called the reads again in MiXCR, with one record for every CDR3 protein. The sample consists of about 740,000 distinct CDR3 sequences, 35% to 45% of them appearing once. Material: PBMCs. The chain has TRBV5-4 and TRBJ2-7; 8 nucleotides line up with TRBD1. The receptor's source is a human donor in good health (CMV status not recorded). Some clones in this sample may be carry-over from other donors' samples. CDR3 DNA: TGTGCCAGCAGCTTCCCTGGGACAGGACAGTACGAGCAGTACTTC. Amino acid sequence: CASSFPGTGQYEQYF. Using reference TRBV5-4 and TRBJ2-7 for the parts outside the CDR3, the full variable domain is ETGVTQSPTHLIKTRGQQVTLRCSSQSGHNTVSWYQQALGQGPQFIFQYYREEENGRGNFPPRFSGLQFPNYSSELNVNALELDDSALYLCASSFPGTGQYEQYFGPGTRLTVT.